Listed below are T cell receptor beta chains from one sample, sequenced in a study of blood T cell repertoires in COVID-19. The method was immunoSEQ multiplex PCR; TCRdb's version includes in-frame clones alone and lacks a portion of them. This table holds around 55,000 clones, 90% found once. Sequences were obtained from peripheral blood. These receptors were obtained from a man aged 60-69 years with acute or convalescent COVID-19. The CDR3 runs from the conserved cysteine through the conserved F or W. The D gene is left open where the match is weak. Clone size is shown for a subset of rows, as once, few, many or a class of expanded clone.

V: TRBV30
J: TRBJ2-2
D: TRBD2
size: .
CDR3: CAWSVLLAGGPGTGELFF
DNA: TGTGCCTGGAGCGTCCTTCTAGCGGGAGGGCCAGGGACCGGGGAGCTGTTTTTT

V: TRBV7-3
J: TRBJ2-6
D: .
size: once
CDR3: CASSSLSFAGANVLTF
DNA: TGTGCCAGCAGCTCATTGAGCTTCGCTGGGGCCAACGTCCTGACTTTC

V: TRBV15
J: TRBJ2-1
D: TRBD2
size: .
CDR3: CATRDNGRAANEQFF
DNA: TGTGCCACCAGAGATAACGGGAGGGCCGCCAATGAGCAGTTCTTC

V: TRBV11-2
J: TRBJ2-7
D: TRBD1
size: .
CDR3: CASSLESFRGSGYEQYF
DNA: TGTGCCAGCAGCTTAGAGTCTTTCAGGGGGAGTGGCTACGAGCAGTACTTC

V: TRBV27
J: TRBJ1-4
D: .
size: .
CDR3: CASSPRTTTNEKLFF
DNA: TGTGCCAGCAGTCCGAGGACAACAACTAATGAAAAACTGTTTTTT

V: TRBV6-6
J: TRBJ1-2
D: TRBD1
size: .
CDR3: CASSAGDRQLYGYTF
DNA: TGTGCCAGCAGCGCTGGGGACAGACAACTCTATGGCTACACCTTC

V: TRBV5-6
J: TRBJ1-2
D: .
size: .
CDR3: CASSMTANYGYTF
DNA: TGTGCCAGCAGCATGACAGCGAACTATGGCTACACCTTC

V: TRBV9
J: TRBJ2-1
D: .
size: .
CDR3: CASSLPFAGFSDEQFF
DNA: TGTGCCAGCAGCCTCCCCTTCGCAGGGTTCTCAGATGAGCAGTTCTTC

V: TRBV12-3/TRBV12-4
J: TRBJ2-7
D: .
size: .
CDR3: CASSSHYEQYF
DNA: TGTGCCAGCAGTTCCCACTACGAGCAGTACTTC

V: TRBV1
J: TRBJ1-6
D: .
size: .
CDR3: CTSSARAGILNSPLHF
DNA: TGCACCAGCAGCGCGCGGGCCGGGATTCTTAATTCACCCCTCCACTTT

V: TRBV29-1
J: TRBJ2-3
D: TRBD1
size: .
CDR3: CSVPGQGTDTQYF
DNA: TGCAGCGTTCCGGGACAGGGCACAGATACGCAGTATTTT

V: TRBV7-9
J: TRBJ2-2
D: TRBD2
size: .
CDR3: CASSLLAGVTNTGELFF
DNA: TGTGCCAGCAGCTTACTAGCGGGAGTGACGAACACCGGGGAGCTGTTTTTT

V: TRBV30
J: TRBJ1-1
D: TRBD1
size: .
CDR3: CAWRDRDRGYTEAFF
DNA: TGTGCCTGGAGAGATCGGGACAGAGGATATACTGAAGCTTTCTTT

V: TRBV5-6
J: TRBJ2-1
D: TRBD2
size: .
CDR3: CASSSGTSNEQFF
DNA: TGTGCCAGCAGCTCCGGGACTAGCAATGAGCAGTTCTTC

V: TRBV28
J: TRBJ2-7
D: TRBD1
size: .
CDR3: CASRSGTGRRESHEQYF
DNA: TGTGCCAGCAGAAGTGGGACAGGGAGGCGGGAAAGCCACGAGCAGTACTTC

V: TRBV15
J: TRBJ2-5
D: TRBD1
size: .
CDR3: CATSSGGQDLGAQETQYF
DNA: TGTGCCACCAGCAGCGGGGGACAGGACCTAGGGGCCCAAGAGACCCAGTACTTC

V: TRBV3-1/TRBV3-2
J: TRBJ2-7
D: TRBD1
size: .
CDR3: CASSQDWSGQGSYEQYF
DNA: TGTGCCAGCAGCCAAGATTGGTCGGGACAGGGATCCTACGAGCAGTACTTC

V: TRBV5-6
J: TRBJ2-1
D: TRBD1
size: .
CDR3: CASRRQGRHNEQFF
DNA: TGTGCCAGCAGGAGACAGGGACGGCACAATGAGCAGTTCTTC

V: TRBV20-1
J: TRBJ2-4
D: .
size: .
CDR3: CSASSTGHGENIQYF
DNA: TGCAGTGCTAGTTCGACAGGTCATGGAGAAAACATTCAGTACTTC

V: TRBV11-2
J: TRBJ1-2
D: TRBD1
size: .
CDR3: CASSLGGTGGESYGYTF
DNA: TGTGCCAGCAGCTTAGGAGGGACAGGGGGCGAGAGCTATGGCTACACCTTC

V: TRBV30
J: TRBJ2-5
D: .
size: once
CDR3: CAWLGGWGVQETQYF
DNA: TGTGCCTGGCTTGGGGGCTGGGGTGTTCAAGAGACCCAGTACTTC

V: TRBV19
J: TRBJ1-5
D: TRBD1
size: few
CDR3: CASSPGTGVGNQPQHF
DNA: TGTGCCAGTAGTCCCGGGACAGGGGTTGGCAATCAGCCCCAGCATTTT

V: TRBV19
J: TRBJ1-5
D: .
size: once
CDR3: CASSIDPSVRPQHF
DNA: TGTGCCAGTAGTATAGATCCCTCAGTCCGGCCCCAGCATTTT

V: TRBV7-2
J: TRBJ2-7
D: .
size: .
CDR3: CASSLGGGRAAYEQYF
DNA: TGTGCCAGCAGCTTAGGGGGCGGCAGGGCGGCCTACGAGCAGTACTTC

V: TRBV6-5
J: TRBJ1-3
D: .
size: .
CDR3: CASSPEDSGNTIYF
DNA: TGTGCCAGCAGTCCTGAGGACTCTGGAAACACCATATATTTT

V: TRBV7-8
J: TRBJ2-1
D: TRBD1
size: .
CDR3: CASSVSGTGGNEQFF
DNA: TGTGCCAGCAGCGTATCCGGGACAGGGGGCAATGAGCAGTTCTTC

V: TRBV6-5
J: TRBJ1-1
D: TRBD1
size: .
CDR3: CASSRQGEADTEAFF
DNA: TGTGCCAGCAGCCGACAGGGGGAGGCGGACACTGAAGCTTTCTTT

V: TRBV6-5
J: TRBJ1-1
D: .
size: .
CDR3: CASSYSILQGNTEAFF
DNA: TGTGCCAGCAGTTACTCGATATTGCAGGGGAACACTGAAGCTTTCTTT

V: TRBV19
J: TRBJ2-6
D: .
size: .
CDR3: CASSARAGANVLTF
DNA: TGTGCCAGTAGTGCCAGGGCTGGGGCCAACGTCCTGACTTTC

V: TRBV2
J: TRBJ2-2
D: .
size: once
CDR3: CASSVTGEGAGELFF
DNA: TGTGCCAGCAGTGTTACGGGAGAGGGTGCCGGGGAGCTGTTTTTT

V: TRBV5-1
J: TRBJ1-2
D: .
size: once
CDR3: CASSLESGGPGYTF
DNA: TGCGCCAGCAGCTTGGAGTCCGGGGGACCTGGCTACACCTTC

V: TRBV28
J: TRBJ1-1
D: TRBD1
size: .
CDR3: CASRNLEGAVITEAFF
DNA: TGTGCCAGCAGAAATCTCGAGGGGGCCGTAATCACTGAAGCTTTCTTT

V: TRBV24-1
J: TRBJ2-2
D: .
size: .
CDR3: CATSDLPRANTGELFF
DNA: TGTGCCACCAGTGATTTACCCAGGGCGAACACCGGGGAGCTGTTTTTT

V: TRBV5-1
J: TRBJ2-1
D: TRBD2
size: .
CDR3: CASRSLAGADNEQFF
DNA: TGCGCCAGCAGATCACTAGCGGGAGCGGACAATGAGCAGTTCTTC

V: TRBV28
J: TRBJ1-2
D: TRBD1
size: .
CDR3: CASSLNARQGSLYGYTF
DNA: TGTGCCAGCAGTTTAAATGCCCGACAGGGTTCACTATATGGCTACACCTTC